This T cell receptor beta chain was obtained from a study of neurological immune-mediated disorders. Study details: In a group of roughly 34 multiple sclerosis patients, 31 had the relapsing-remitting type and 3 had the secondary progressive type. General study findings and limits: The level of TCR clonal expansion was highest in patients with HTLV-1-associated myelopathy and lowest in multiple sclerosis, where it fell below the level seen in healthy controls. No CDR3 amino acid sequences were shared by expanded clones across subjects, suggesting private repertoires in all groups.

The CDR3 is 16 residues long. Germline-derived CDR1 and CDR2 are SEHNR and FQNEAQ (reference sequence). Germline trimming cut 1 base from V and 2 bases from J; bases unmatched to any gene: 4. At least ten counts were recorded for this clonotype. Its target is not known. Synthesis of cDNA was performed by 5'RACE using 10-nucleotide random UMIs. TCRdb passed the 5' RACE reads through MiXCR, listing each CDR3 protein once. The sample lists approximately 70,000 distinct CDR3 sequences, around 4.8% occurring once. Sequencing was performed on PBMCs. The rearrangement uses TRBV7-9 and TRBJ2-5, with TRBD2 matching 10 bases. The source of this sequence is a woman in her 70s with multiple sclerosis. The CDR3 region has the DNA TGTGCCAGCAGCTTAGGTCTAGCGGGAGAACAAGAGACCCAGTACTTC. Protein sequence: CASSLGLAGEQETQYF.